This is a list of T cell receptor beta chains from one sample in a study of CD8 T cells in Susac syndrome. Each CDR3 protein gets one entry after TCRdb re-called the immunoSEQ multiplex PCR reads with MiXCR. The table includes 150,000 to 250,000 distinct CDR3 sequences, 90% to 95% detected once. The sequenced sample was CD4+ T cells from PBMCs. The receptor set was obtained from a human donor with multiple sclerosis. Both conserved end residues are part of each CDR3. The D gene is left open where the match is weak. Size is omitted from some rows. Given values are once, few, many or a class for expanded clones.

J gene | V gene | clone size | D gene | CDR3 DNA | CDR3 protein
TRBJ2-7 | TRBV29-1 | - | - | TGCAGCGTTGAAGATATGGGGGACGGGGAGCAGTACTTC | CSVEDMGDGEQYF
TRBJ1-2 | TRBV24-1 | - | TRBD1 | TGTGCCACCAGTGGTGGGGACAGCCCACTACGTGGCTACACCTTC | CATSGGDSPLRGYTF
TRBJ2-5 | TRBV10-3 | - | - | TGTGCCATCAGTGGGGGGGAAGAGACCCAGTACTTC | CAISGGEETQYF
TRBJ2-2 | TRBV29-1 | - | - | TGCAGCGTTGAACGGCCGGGGACCGGGGAGCTGTTTTTT | CSVERPGTGELFF
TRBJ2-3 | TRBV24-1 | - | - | TGTGCCACCAGTGGGCGACGCGGGACTTTCGCGGATACGCAGTATTTT | CATSGRRGTFADTQYF
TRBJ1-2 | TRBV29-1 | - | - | TGCAGCGTTGAAGATCGTTATTCCGACTATGGCTACACCTTC | CSVEDRYSDYGYTF
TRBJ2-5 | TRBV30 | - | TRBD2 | TGTGCCTGGGCTGACATCCGGACTAGCGGGGGATTTGGGGCCCAAGAGACCCAGTACTTC | CAWADIRTSGGFGAQETQYF
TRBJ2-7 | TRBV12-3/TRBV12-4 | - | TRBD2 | TGTGCCAGCAGCCTCGGACTAGCGGGCCAAGAGCAGTACTTC | CASSLGLAGQEQYF
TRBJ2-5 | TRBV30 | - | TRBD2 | TGTGCCTGGAGTGCTCTAGCGGGAGGAGGTGAGACCCAGTACTTC | CAWSALAGGGETQYF
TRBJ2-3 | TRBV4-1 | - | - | TGCGCCAGCAGCCCAGATCTAGATACGCAGTATTTT | CASSPDLDTQYF
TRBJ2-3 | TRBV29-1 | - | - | TGCAGCGGTGACACAGGGAAGACAGATACGCAGTATTTT | CSGDTGKTDTQYF
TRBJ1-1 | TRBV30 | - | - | TGTGCCTGGAGTCGGTGGACTGAAGCTTTCTTT | CAWSRWTEAFF
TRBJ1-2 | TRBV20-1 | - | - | TGCAGTGCTAGAGGGACAGATCTTATCTATGGCTACACCTTC | CSARGTDLIYGYTF
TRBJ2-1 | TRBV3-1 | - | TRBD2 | TGTGCCAGCAGCCAAGTCCTAGCGGGAGGGACTGAGCAGTTCTTC | CASSQVLAGGTEQFF
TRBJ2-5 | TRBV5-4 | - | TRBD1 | TGTGCCAGCAGCCCCGTGAGGGGGCGGGAAGAGACCCAGTACTTC | CASSPVRGREETQYF
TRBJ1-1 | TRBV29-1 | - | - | TGCAGCGTTGTTCGGGGGCGTAATGAAGCTTTCTTT | CSVVRGRNEAFF
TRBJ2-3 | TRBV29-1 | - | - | TGCAGCGTCGATAACTTCACAGATACGCAGTATTTT | CSVDNFTDTQYF
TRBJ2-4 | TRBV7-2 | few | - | TGTGCCAGCTCGACTAGTCTGGGCATTCAGTACTTC | CASSTSLGIQYF
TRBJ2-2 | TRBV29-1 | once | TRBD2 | TGCAGCGTTATGCGGGAGCCTACCGGGGAGCTGTTTTTT | CSVMREPTGELFF
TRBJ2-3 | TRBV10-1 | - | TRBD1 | TGCGCCAGCAGTGAGGGGACAGTCACAGATACGCAGTATTTT | CASSEGTVTDTQYF
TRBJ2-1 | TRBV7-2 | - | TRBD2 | TGTGCCAGCAGCTTAGTCCCTAGCGGGGGATACAATGAGCAGTTCTTC | CASSLVPSGGYNEQFF
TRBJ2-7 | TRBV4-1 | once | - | TGCGCCAGCAGCCTTTCGCAGCCCTACGAGCAGTACTTC | CASSLSQPYEQYF
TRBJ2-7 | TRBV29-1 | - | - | TGCAGCGTTGCCGACTTGACTTACGAGCAGTACTTC | CSVADLTYEQYF
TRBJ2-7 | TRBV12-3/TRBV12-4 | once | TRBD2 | TGTGCCAGCAGTATTAGCGGGATGCCCTACGAGCAGTACTTC | CASSISGMPYEQYF
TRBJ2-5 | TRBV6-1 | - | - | TGTGCCAGCAGTTCCGGCTATGGGGAGACCCAGTACTTC | CASSSGYGETQYF
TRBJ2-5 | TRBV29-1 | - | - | TGCAGCGTTCAGCGGTTATCGGAGACCCAGTACTTC | CSVQRLSETQYF
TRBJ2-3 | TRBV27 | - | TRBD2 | TGTGCCAGCGCCGGGCAGGCTAGCGGGGAAGATACGCAGTATTTT | CASAGQASGEDTQYF
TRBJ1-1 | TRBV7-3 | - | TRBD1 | TGTGCCAGCAGCTGGACAGGGGGGAAGGCTTTCTTT | CASSWTGGKAFF
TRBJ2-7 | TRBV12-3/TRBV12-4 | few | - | TGTGCCAGCAGTCCGCAGGGGGGCGAGCAGTACTTC | CASSPQGGEQYF
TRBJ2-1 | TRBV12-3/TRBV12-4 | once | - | TGTGCCAGCAGTCCCCGGGACACTTACAATGAGCAGTTCTTC | CASSPRDTYNEQFF
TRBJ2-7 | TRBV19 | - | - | TGTGCCAGTAGTATGGCAGACTCCTACGAGCAGTACTTC | CASSMADSYEQYF
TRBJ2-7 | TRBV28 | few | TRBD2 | TGTGCCAGCAGTCGGGGGGGAACCTACGAGCAGTACTTC | CASSRGGTYEQYF
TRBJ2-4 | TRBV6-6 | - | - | TGTGCCAGCAGGCTAGCTTGGGGTTCGAACATTCAGTACTTC | CASRLAWGSNIQYF
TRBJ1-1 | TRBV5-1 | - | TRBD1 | TGCGCCAGCAGCCGGGACAGCGGAACTGAAGCTTTCTTT | CASSRDSGTEAFF
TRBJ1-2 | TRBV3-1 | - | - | TGTGCCAGCAGCCAAGGGTATGGCTATGGCTACACCTTC | CASSQGYGYGYTF
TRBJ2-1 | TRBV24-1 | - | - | TGTGCCACCAGTGACCCTAATGGGGACGAGCAGTTCTTC | CATSDPNGDEQFF
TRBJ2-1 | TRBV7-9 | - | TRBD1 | TGTGCCAGCAGCTTAGCGGGGACAGGGTTGAATGAGCAGTTCTTC | CASSLAGTGLNEQFF
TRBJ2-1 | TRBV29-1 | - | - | TGCAGCGGGAACGGGGGAGTGGGCAATGAGCAGTTCTTC | CSGNGGVGNEQFF
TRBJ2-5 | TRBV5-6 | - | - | TGTGCCAGCAGCTTGGGCGGCAGTGTACAAGAGACCCAGTACTTC | CASSLGGSVQETQYF
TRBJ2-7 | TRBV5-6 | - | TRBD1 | TGTGCCAGCAGCCAGACAGGGAGAATCGAGCAGTACTTC | CASSQTGRIEQYF
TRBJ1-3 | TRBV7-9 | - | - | TGTGCCAGCAGCCAGGACGGTAGCTCTGGAAACACCATATATTTT | CASSQDGSSGNTIYF
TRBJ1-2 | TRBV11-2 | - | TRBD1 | TGTGCCAGCAGCCAGTTTGGACAGGGAGACTATGGCTACACCTTC | CASSQFGQGDYGYTF
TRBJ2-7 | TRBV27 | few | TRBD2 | TGTGCCAGCAGCTTCTCAGCGGGAGTGCAGTACTTC | CASSFSAGVQYF
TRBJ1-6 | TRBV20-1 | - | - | TGCAGTGCCACAGGGCTCTATAATTCACCCCTCCACTTT | CSATGLYNSPLHF
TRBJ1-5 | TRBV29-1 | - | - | TGCAGGCCCTTCCGGGACGGCAATCAGCCCCAGCATTTT | CRPFRDGNQPQHF
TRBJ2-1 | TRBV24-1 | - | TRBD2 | TGTGCCACCAGTGAGGGACTAGCGGACAATGAGCAGTTCTTC | CATSEGLADNEQFF